The 25 T cell receptor beta chains reported below all come from one sample, sequenced in a study of metastatic and nonmetastatic thyroid tumors. Patients were all untreated before their thyroid surgery. TCRdb re-called clones from the PCR reads using MiXCR. The repertoire consists of more than 8,500 clones, with roughly 24% occurring once and the leading ten covering roughly 13%. Input material: adjacent normal tissue. These receptors were taken from a female donor with papillary thyroid cancer or a benign thyroid nodule (not recorded which). Some clones in this sample may be carry-over from other donors' samples.

This clone was observed a few times. The rearrangement uses TRBV20-1 and TRBJ2-1; possible D gene TRBD2, 6 bases. The ends were cut back, 5 bases at V and 5 bases at J, with 16 bases in the middle. Looked up from germline, CDR1 is DFQATT and CDR2 is SNEGSKA (reference sequence). The CDR3 totals 14 residues. The CDR3 spells CSAPGTGQHNEQFF. CDR3 nucleotide sequence: TGCAGTGCTCCCGGGACTGGCCAACACAATGAGCAGTTCTTC.

This clone turned up a few times. One junction end disagrees with the germline gene, perhaps due to a read error. This chain links TRBV12-3 or TRBV12-4 with TRBJ2-3; 12 bases agree with TRBD2. This CDR3 has 18 amino acids. This CDR3 is CASSYTPLTSGSPDTQYF. The CDR3 DNA reads TGTGCCAGCAGTTACACCCCACTGACTAGCGGGAGCCCAGATACTCAGTATTTT.

J is TRBJ2-1 and V is TRBV24-1; 7 bases fit TRBD1. Germline values: CDR1 KGHDR, CDR2 SFDVKD. The CDR3 extends over 17 amino acids. V was clipped by 2 bases and J by 3 bases; unmatched bases: 9. The CDR3 loop is CATSDWGAGTDYNEQFF. CDR3 DNA sequence: TGTGCCACCAGTGATTGGGGAGCCGGGACAGACTACAATGAGCAGTTCTTC.

At least ten counts were recorded for this clone. The chain couples TRBV5-4 to TRBJ2-7, with 9 bases aligning to TRBD2. V lost 1 base to trimming and J lost 4 bases; unmatched junction nucleotides: 9. In germline, CDR1 is SGHNT, CDR2 YYREEE (reference sequence). The CDR3 has 16 residues. The chain's CDR3 is CASSLRFSGSEYEQYF. In DNA form, the CDR3 reads TGTGCCAGCAGCTTGCGGTTTAGCGGGAGTGAGTACGAGCAGTACTTC.

V gene TRBV15 combines with J gene TRBJ2-3, with 7 bases aligning to TRBD2. V was pared by 3 bases and J by 3 bases, with 6 bases of the junction left unmatched. CDR3 size: 15 residues. Germline V gene sequence: CDR1 LNHNV, CDR2 YYDKDF (reference sequence). The CDR3 coding sequence is TGTGCCACCAGCAGGGAGTGGGGGGGAACAGATACGCAGTATTTT. It encodes CATSREWGGTDTQYF.

This clone was seen many times. A much larger clone sits a single nucleotide away, making a read error possible. Additional DNA sequences in this sample encode the identical CDR3. This chain connects TRBV28 to TRBJ2-1, with D unclear. This CDR3 is built from 14 residues. CDR1 MDHEN and CDR2 SYDVKM come from the germline V gene. This chain's CDR3 is CASSHDRAPNEQFF. DNA for the CDR3: TGTGCCAGCAGCCATGACCGGGCACCCAATGAGCAGTTCTTT.

The chain carries TRBV12-3 or TRBV12-4 and TRBJ2-7, with TRBD1 identical over 10 bases. With V trimmed by 6 bases and J by 9 bases, 11 bases remained unmatched. The CDR3 has 14 residues. CDR3 sequence: CASSRDRGRDGQYF. The CDR3 bases are TGTGCCAGCAGCAGGGACAGGGGACGGGACGGGCAGTACTTC.

The gene calls are TRBV12-3 or TRBV12-4 and TRBJ1-1; 7 nucleotides line up with TRBD1. The CDR3 sequence is 12 residues long. The V and J ends lost 3 bases and 5 bases, in that order; junction bases with no gene match: 0. CDR3 nucleotide sequence: TGTGCCAGCAGTTTCAGGGGGACTGAAGCTTTCTTT. Protein: CASSFRGTEAFF.

The V and J genes are TRBV2 and TRBJ2-2; 11 positions agree with TRBD2. This CDR3 contains 20 residues. Per germline, CDR1 SNHLY and CDR2 FYNNEI. With V trimmed by 4 bases and J by 8 bases, 21 bases remained unmatched. The CDR3 region is CASSAVSPLALAGGAGELFF. CDR3 nucleotide sequence: TGTGCCAGCAGTGCAGTCTCACCCCTGGCCCTAGCGGGAGGAGCGGGGGAGCTGTTTTTT.

This clone was found many times. The chain couples TRBV3-1 to TRBJ2-7; 11 nucleotides match TRBD2. Germline V gives CDR1 LGHDT, CDR2 YNNKEL (reference sequence). With 0 bases clipped from V and 4 bases from J, the junction kept 5 bases outside the gene matches. The CDR3 is 16 residues long. The CDR3 bases are TGTGCCAGCAGCCAAGACCCTCTAGCGGGAGGATACGAGCAGTACTTC. Translation gives CASSQDPLAGGYEQYF.

This clone qualifies as medium-sized (0.01 to 0.1%). The V gene is TRBV6-1, the J gene TRBJ1-2, with D possibly matching TRBD1 (5 bases). V was clipped by 6 bases and J by 8 bases, with 22 bases between them. The CDR3 is 15 amino acids. Per the germline V gene, CDR1 is MNHNS and CDR2 is SASEGT. The CDR3 coding sequence is TGTGCCAGCAGACTCACTCCGGACGGATGGGGGGGCTACACCTTC. Its translation: CASRLTPDGWGGYTF.

This chain links TRBV9 with TRBJ1-2, with 10 positions matching TRBD1. The V segment lost 3 bases and the J segment 10 bases; nucleotides outside the gene matches: 9. The CDR3 consists of 14 residues. CDR1 and CDR2 (germline): SGDLS, YYNGEE. For the CDR3, the DNA is TGTGCCAGCAGCGCAACTGGACAGGGGGTGACCTACACCTTC. Translated, it gives CASSATGQGVTYTF.

The chain links TRBV5-1 to TRBJ2-6; a weak D match, TRBD2 (6 bases). The CDR3 length is 17 residues. V lost 0 bases, J lost 2 bases, and 12 bases lay in between. The germline gives CDR1 SGHRS, CDR2 YFSETQ. CDR3 DNA sequence: TGCGCCAGCAGCTTGGCCGGGGGACGTACTGGGGCCAACGTCCTGACTTTC. Protein: CASSLAGGRTGANVLTF.

This clone was recorded at least ten times. The V gene is TRBV3-1, the J gene TRBJ2-2, with 7 bases identical to TRBD1. Germline V CDR1 and CDR2: LGHDT, YNNKEL (reference sequence). V shed 4 bases and J 3 bases; nucleotides not matched to a gene: 5. The CDR3 runs 15 residues. CDR3 DNA: TGTGCCAGCAGCCTACAGGGGACCGACACCGGGGAGCTGTTTTTT. It codes for CASSLQGTDTGELFF.

The DNA of the CDR3 is TGTGCCAGCAGTCGGGACAGGGTGGAGGTGGCTTTCTTT. It yields the protein CASSRDRVEVAFF. The chain couples TRBV6-1 to TRBJ1-1; 9 bases are a match to TRBD1. Germline V gives CDR1 MNHNS, CDR2 SASEGT. This CDR3 is 13 amino acids long. V lost 5 bases and J lost 11; bases outside the gene matches: 9.

This clone is medium-sized (0.01 to 0.1%) by share. V usage is TRBV7-9 and J usage is TRBJ2-1; the match to TRBD2 covers 8 bases. V was pared by 1 base and J by 2 bases, with 4 bases of the junction left unmatched. Germline V gene lookup returns CDR1 SEHNR and CDR2 FQNEAQ (reference sequence). There are 16 residues in the CDR3. As DNA, the CDR3 is TGTGCCAGCAGCTTAGGATACGGGAGGGCCTACAATGAGCAGTTCTTC. Amino acids: CASSLGYGRAYNEQFF.

This clone was detected a few times. A read error may account for a junction end that differs from germline. The chain carries TRBV6-1 and TRBJ2-3; 7 bases align to TRBD2. Germline lookup yields CDR1 MNHNS and CDR2 SASEGT. The CDR3 runs 15 residues. CDR3 residues: CASSELAVGPDTQYF. CDR3 sequence (DNA): TGTGCCAGCAGTGAACTAGCGGTAGGTCCAGATACGCAGTATTTC.

This clone was seen only a few times. The chain is built from TRBV6-1 and TRBJ2-1, with D perhaps matching TRBD2 (6 bases). Germline lookup yields CDR1 MNHNS and CDR2 SASEGT. V dropped 4 bases and J dropped 4 bases, with 11 bases sitting between them. The CDR3 is 14 residues long. The CDR3 region has the DNA TGTGCCAGCAGTGGCGGACTAAATTACAATGAGCAGTTCTTC. As protein: CASSGGLNYNEQFF.

The gene calls are TRBV7-9 and TRBJ2-3; possibly TRBD1 for D (5 bases). Germline V CDR1 and CDR2: SEHNR, FQNEAQ (reference sequence). The CDR3 has 14 amino acids. The V gene lost 1 base and the J gene lost 4 bases, with 9 bases spanning the gap. As DNA, the CDR3 is TGTGCCAGCAGCTTAGGGGGCAGGGCAGATACGCAGTATTTT. It is translated as CASSLGGRADTQYF.

This clone is deemed medium-sized (0.01 to 0.1%). The J gene is TRBJ2-7, the V gene TRBV28; 9 bases line up with TRBD1. V shed 8 bases, J shed 4 bases, and the junction held 12 bases outside the gene matches. CDR3 length equals 15 residues. Germline V gene sequence: CDR1 MDHEN, CDR2 SYDVKM. The DNA for the CDR3 is TGTGCCAGCCGCTCCGGGGGGACAGGGAAGTACGAGCAGTACTTC. Its translation is CASRSGGTGKYEQYF. Filled out from reference TRBV28 and TRBJ2-7, the complete variable domain reads DVKVTQSSRYLVKRTGEKVFLECVQDMDHENMFWYRQDPGLGLRLIYFSYDVKMKEKGDIPEGYSVSREKKERFSLILESASTNQTSMYLCASRSGGTGKYEQYFGPGTRLTVT.

This clone was observed a handful of times. This chain connects TRBV2 to TRBJ2-7; 9 nucleotides line up with TRBD2. With V trimmed by 8 bases and J by 3 bases, 5 bases remained unmatched. Germline lookup yields CDR1 SNHLY and CDR2 FYNNEI. The CDR3 is made up of 13 amino acids. As DNA, the CDR3 is TGTGCCAGCCTTATAGCGGGAGACTACGAGCAGTACTTC. Residues: CASLIAGDYEQYF.

The V and J genes are TRBV7-3 and TRBJ1-6; D perhaps matches TRBD1 (5 bases). Germline V gene data show CDR1 as SGHTA and CDR2 as FQGTGA. The V and J ends lost 0 bases and 10 bases respectively, with 13 bases between them. CDR3 length: 15 amino acids. The CDR3 nucleotides are TGTGCCAGCAGCTTAACGGGGGGGGAACGGTCACCCCTCCACTTT. Its translation: CASSLTGGERSPLHF.

This clone was detected many times. The gene calls are TRBV20-1 and TRBJ2-3, with TRBD2 identical over 11 bases. Germline assignment: CDR1 DFQATT and CDR2 SNEGSKA (reference sequence). V was pared by 5 bases and J by 5 bases, with 9 bases of the junction left unmatched. The CDR3 covers 15 residues. CDR3 in amino acids: CSAFQTSGVGDTQYF. CDR3 DNA: TGCAGTGCTTTCCAGACTAGCGGGGTTGGAGATACGCAGTATTTT.

V and J are TRBV11-3 and TRBJ2-1; 7 bases match TRBD2. Germline lookup yields CDR1 SGHNT and CDR2 YENEEA. The CDR3 is 13 residues long. V shed 5 bases and J 7 bases; nucleotides not matched to a gene: 5. CDR3 in DNA: TGTGCCAGCAGCACCACTAGCGTGAATGAGCAGTTCTTC. This gives the protein CASSTTSVNEQFF.

The gene calls are TRBV12-3 or TRBV12-4 and TRBJ1-2; maybe TRBD1 (6 bases). The V end lost 3 bases, the J end lost 8 bases, and 10 bases lay between the germline ends. This CDR3 has 12 amino acids. CDR3 region: CASSFGTGGYTF. DNA for the CDR3: TGTGCCAGCAGTTTTGGCACAGGGGGCTACACCTTC.